This T cell receptor beta chain originates from a study of graft-versus-host responses after intestinal transplantation listed by TCRdb under 2021. Study-wide context: Recipients received multivisceral, liver-intestinal, or isolated intestinal transplants. All recipients received anti-thymocyte globulin induction followed by maintenance tacrolimus and steroids for two to four years. Graft-versus-host and host-versus-graft alloreactive T cell clones were tracked in the graft, circulation and bone marrow after intestinal transplantation using bulk TCR-beta CDR3 sequencing. Alloreactive clones were identified by sequencing pre-transplant mixed lymphocyte reaction products and comparing them with unstimulated pre-transplant donor and recipient T cells. Of the roughly 23 intestinal transplant recipients enrolled in the cohort, one of whom was a retransplant, 3 patients without pretransplant specimens were excluded. A peak of at least 4% donor T cells among recipient peripheral blood mononuclear cells was the definition used for donor T cell macrochimerism. Instead of going to the commercial service, samples from a few later patients were sequenced in-house on an Illumina MiSeq and processed with MiXCR. The investigation overall reported the following: In patients with donor T cell macrochimerism, the allografts had high GvH to HvG T cell clonal ratios. GvH clones were found in recipient bone marrow, and some of the GvH clones appeared earlier in ileal mucosa or blood, which is consistent with an intestinal mucosal origin. The relatively low number and heterogeneity of intestinal transplant patients limited the conclusions. Early after transplant, declines in HvG clones were associated with peak levels of circulating GvH clones.

With regard to this clone: What antigen it recognizes has not been identified. Base qualities were left out, and no much larger clone turns up one base away.

The intended sense of this specimen's time point label: cells obtained before transplantation from donor or recipient. CD3+CD4+ and CD3+CD8+ populations were FACS-sorted from unstimulated pre-transplant donor and recipient cells taken from spleen or lymph nodes. Via the germline V gene, CDR1 is MGHRA and CDR2 YSYEKL. CDR3 length: 14 amino acids, cysteine to phenylalanine. The CDR3 DNA has 42 bases and is translated from base 1. V lost 0 bases and J lost 3 bases; the stretch between them is 8 bases long. Preparation of the library involved the immunoSEQ multiplex PCR assay. For most patients, genomic DNA was isolated using the Qiagen DNeasy Blood and Tissue Kit and was shipped frozen to Adaptive Biotechnologies for TCR sequencing. Adaptive Biotechnologies carried out high-throughput TCR-beta CDR3 sequencing of genomic DNA for most patients. The original pipeline was this. Adaptive's ImmunoSEQ software supplied the TCR sequencing data for 15 to 20 patients, while MiXCR and VDJtools were used to process a few other patients. To correct CD4 versus CD8 sorting errors, sequences present in both subsets at a frequency ratio below 5:1 were removed. Because the origin of CDR3 nucleotide sequences shared between donor and recipient could not be assigned, those sequences were removed. To be classed as alloreactive, a clone needed at least 2-fold expansion over unstimulated cells and a minimum CFSE-low frequency of 0.002% (template counts) or 0.001% (read counts). Mappable clones were those detected in sequenced pre-transplant spleen, lymph node, or MLR CFSE-low populations of the donor or recipient. Cumulative frequency of alloreactive clones was calculated as a percentage of all sequences weighted by copy number. As stored in TCRdb, this immuneACCESS dataset retains in-frame rearrangements with V and J assigned. A fraction of the clones does not appear; measured against another copy, unresolved V genes explain less than half of the discrepancy, and the remainder lacks a known reason. That table furnishes V, J and clone size, whereas the DNA furnished D and trimming. The sample table records 85,000 to 100,000 clones; just over 90% of these occur just once. The ten biggest clones cover 2% to 2.5% of the sample.

The TCR was taken from a human donor who received an intestinal transplant. The chain is assembled from TRBV4-1 and TRBJ1-2; the D gene is not confidently resolved. The source material was unstimulated CD8+ T cells sorted from spleen or lymph node cells, sampled before intestinal transplant. CDR3 reads: CASSQDRGDYGYTF. The DNA is as follows: TGCGCCAGCAGCCAAGATCGAGGTGACTATGGCTACACCTTC.